This T cell receptor (beta chain) was obtained from a study of blood T cell repertoires in COVID-19. The study assigned cohorts using participant-reported clinical history. The repertoire was sequenced with immunoSEQ multiplex PCR; TCRdb's copy has only in-frame clones and lacks some. The repertoire has fewer than 250,000 clones, roughly 85% of them found once; the top ten carry approximately 9%. V lost 2 bases and J lost 5; bases outside the gene matches: 3. This CDR3 is built from 14 residues. Germline V gene lookup returns CDR1 SGHTA and CDR2 FQGNSA. Specimen: PBMCs or T cells enriched from blood (not recorded which). The clonotype originates from a woman aged 45-65 years with acute COVID-19. The chain uses TRBV7-2 and TRBJ2-3; 8 bases are shared with TRBD1. CDR3 bases: TGTGCCAGCAGCTTACAGGGGGCAGGAGATACGCAGTATTTT. It encodes CASSLQGAGDTQYF. Variable domain in full (rest from reference TRBV7-2 and TRBJ2-3): GAGVSQSPSNKVTEKGKDVELRCDPISGHTALYWYRQSLGQGLEFLIYFQGNSAPDKSGLPSDRFSAERTGGSVSTLTIQRTQQEDSAVYLCASSLQGAGDTQYFGPGTRLTVL.